A selection of T cell receptor beta chains follows, all from one sample in a study of cytomegalovirus exposure and HLA in healthy donors. Method: immunoSEQ multiplex PCR; TCRdb's copy keeps in-frame clones and lacks some. The table includes more than 45,000 clones, roughly nine tenths detected once. Sequences were obtained from PBMCs. The receptors shown here come from a young woman in good health and CMV-seronegative. CDR3s include the opening cysteine and the closing phenylalanine or tryptophan. The order of the fields is D gene, J gene, V gene, clone size, CDR3 protein, CDR3 DNA. A D gene is named only where the DNA matches it firmly. A row's size may be missing; if present it is once, few, many or a size class.

-,TRBJ1-5,TRBV13,-,CASSLSGRSNQPQHF,TGTGCCAGCAGCTTATCTGGGCGTAGCAATCAGCCCCAGCATTTT
-,TRBJ2-7,TRBV10-1,-,CASSEDTRRPEQYF,TGCGCCAGCAGTGAGGACACCCGAAGGCCCGAGCAGTACTTC
-,TRBJ2-3,TRBV5-4,-,CASSFGQGWDTQYF,TGTGCCAGCAGCTTCGGTCAGGGTTGGGATACGCAGTATTTT
TRBD1,TRBJ1-2,TRBV18,-,CASSPSGGLGYGYTF,TGTGCCAGCTCACCATCAGGGGGTCTGGGCTATGGCTACACCTTC
-,TRBJ1-4,TRBV7-2,-,CASSLGGLANEKLFF,TGTGCCAGCAGCTTGGGGGGGCTTGCTAATGAAAAACTGTTTTTT
-,TRBJ2-3,TRBV27,few,CASSLKASHTDTQYF,TGTGCCAGCAGTTTAAAGGCTAGCCACACAGATACGCAGTATTTT
-,TRBJ2-1,TRBV7-9,-,CASTNGQIYNEQFF,TGTGCCAGCACCAACGGACAGATTTACAATGAGCAGTTCTTC
-,TRBJ2-1,TRBV4-3,-,CASSQDTSREQFF,TGCGCCAGCAGCCAAGATACCAGTCGTGAGCAGTTCTTC
TRBD2,TRBJ2-7,TRBV9,once,CASSVGGDSTYEQYF,TGTGCCAGCAGCGTGGGGGGGGACTCCACCTACGAGCAGTACTTC
-,TRBJ2-3,TRBV28,-,CASSQGQSTDTQYF,TGTGCCAGCAGTCAAGGACAGAGCACAGATACGCAGTATTTT
TRBD2,TRBJ2-1,TRBV11-2,-,CASSLTSGSYNEQFF,TGTGCCAGCAGCTTGACTAGCGGGTCCTACAATGAGCAGTTCTTC
-,TRBJ1-1,TRBV28,few,CASSRTLNTEAFF,TGTGCCAGCAGCCGAACATTGAACACTGAAGCTTTCTTT
TRBD1,TRBJ2-7,TRBV5-1,-,CASSFLPRDSYEQYF,TGCGCCAGCAGCTTCCTACCCCGGGACAGCTACGAGCAGTACTTC
-,TRBJ2-3,TRBV19,-,CASSPREEMADTQYF,TGTGCCAGTAGTCCCCGGGAAGAGATGGCAGATACGCAGTATTTT
-,TRBJ1-5,TRBV19,-,CASSIDPTVLVREFIYQPQHF,TGTGCCAGTAGTATAGACCCTACAGTATTGGTTCGGGAATTCATCTATCAGCCCCAGCATTTT
TRBD1,TRBJ2-7,TRBV5-1,-,CASSLDLVARGTYEQYF,TGCGCCAGCAGCTTGGATCTGGTCGCCAGGGGGACCTACGAGCAGTACTTC
TRBD1,TRBJ1-1,TRBV2,-,CASSRTGVNTEAFF,TGTGCCAGCAGCAGGACAGGGGTGAACACTGAAGCTTTCTTT
-,TRBJ1-4,TRBV19,-,CASSMGGTKGTNEKLFF,TGTGCCAGTAGTATGGGCGGCACTAAGGGGACTAATGAAAAACTGTTTTTT
-,TRBJ2-3,TRBV5-1,once,CASSLARGSEDTQYF,TGCGCCAGCAGCTTGGCCCGGGGGTCGGAAGATACGCAGTATTTT
-,TRBJ2-1,TRBV29-1,-,CSASYNEQFF,TGCAGCGCCAGCTACAATGAGCAGTTCTTC
TRBD1,TRBJ2-3,TRBV18,-,CASSPPGQKTDTQYF,TGTGCCAGCTCACCTCCGGGACAGAAGACAGATACGCAGTATTTT
-,TRBJ2-2,TRBV9,-,CASSPRPGDTGELFF,TGTGCCAGCAGCCCCCGACCTGGAGACACCGGGGAGCTGTTTTTT
TRBD2,TRBJ2-3,TRBV11-2,once,CASKGRESSDTQYF,TGTGCCAGCAAAGGGCGGGAGAGCTCAGATACGCAGTATTTT
-,TRBJ2-1,TRBV5-1,-,CASSLGGDYNEQFF,TGCGCCAGCAGCTTGGGCGGGGACTACAATGAGCAGTTCTTC
-,TRBJ2-2,TRBV7-6,-,CASSLVEGTGELFF,TGTGCCAGCAGCTTAGTTGAGGGTACCGGGGAGCTGTTTTTT
-,TRBJ1-2,TRBV5-6,-,CASSLLGGSYGYTF,TGTGCCAGCAGCTTGTTAGGAGGATCCTATGGCTACACCTTC
-,TRBJ2-5,TRBV11-2,-,CASSLFSVFVETQYF,TGTGCCAGCAGCTTATTTTCGGTGTTCGTTGAGACCCAGTACTTC
TRBD2,TRBJ2-5,TRBV4-2,few,CASSHSASGGAETQYF,TGTGCCAGCAGCCATTCAGCTAGCGGGGGGGCGGAGACCCAGTACTTC
TRBD2,TRBJ2-3,TRBV11-1,-,CASSPRTSGSAPYF,TGTGCCAGCAGCCCCCGGACTAGCGGGAGCGCTCCGTATTTT
TRBD1,TRBJ1-4,TRBV6-6,-,CASSSGQGNEKLFF,TGTGCCAGCAGTTCCGGACAGGGAAATGAAAAACTGTTTTTT
-,TRBJ2-7,TRBV19,-,CASSTGTGLGEQYF,TGTGCCAGTAGTACCGGGACAGGACTAGGCGAGCAGTACTTC
TRBD1,TRBJ2-5,TRBV11-2,-,CASSQPGQQETQYF,TGTGCCAGCAGCCAACCGGGACAGCAAGAGACCCAGTACTTC
TRBD1,TRBJ2-3,TRBV19,once,CASRRTGEVTDTQYF,TGTGCCAGTAGGAGGACAGGGGAGGTAACAGATACGCAGTATTTT
TRBD2,TRBJ2-3,TRBV9,-,CASNPGGSTQYF,TGTGCCAGCAACCCGGGGGGGAGTACGCAGTATTTT
TRBD1,TRBJ2-4,TRBV7-9,-,CASSLEQGAGNIQYF,TGTGCCAGCAGCTTGGAACAGGGGGCTGGAAACATTCAGTACTTC
TRBD2,TRBJ2-3,TRBV7-9,-,CASSLVPSGGSTDTQYF,TGTGCCAGCAGCTTAGTGCCCAGCGGGGGTAGCACAGATACGCAGTATTTT
-,TRBJ2-7,TRBV7-2,-,CASTMGPQTSYEQYF,TGTGCCAGCACTATGGGGCCCCAGACCTCCTACGAGCAGTACTTC
TRBD2,TRBJ2-5,TRBV19,-,CASSPGTSGTETQYF,TGTGCCAGTAGCCCAGGGACTAGCGGGACGGAGACCCAGTACTTC
TRBD1,TRBJ2-3,TRBV5-1,-,CASSLDPGQGADTQYF,TGCGCCAGCAGCTTGGATCCGGGACAGGGGGCTGATACGCAGTATTTT
-,TRBJ1-1,TRBV11-2,-,CASSLVQGPTEAFF,TGTGCCAGCAGCTTAGTCCAGGGTCCCACTGAAGCTTTCTTT
TRBD2,TRBJ2-3,TRBV6-1,-,CASSEAAGGASWRYF,TGTGCCAGCAGTGAAGCTGCGGGGGGGGCCTCATGGCGGTATTTT
-,TRBJ1-5,TRBV28,-,CASSFGGEAQPQHF,TGTGCCAGCAGCTTTGGGGGCGAGGCTCAGCCCCAGCATTTT
-,TRBJ1-6,TRBV7-3,-,CASSPSGDNSPLHF,TGTGCCAGCAGCCCCTCCGGGGATAATTCACCCCTCCACTTT
TRBD2,TRBJ2-2,TRBV5-1,-,CASTPRLAGGTNTGELFF,TGCGCCAGCACCCCCCGACTAGCGGGTGGTACGAACACCGGGGAGCTGTTTTTT
-,TRBJ2-1,TRBV2,-,CASSVDSSSNEQFF,TGTGCCAGCAGTGTGGACAGTTCCTCCAATGAGCAGTTCTTC
TRBD1,TRBJ2-3,TRBV7-8,-,CASSPRTGTPYF,TGTGCCAGCAGCCCGCGGACAGGGACCCCGTATTTT
-,TRBJ1-1,TRBV2,once,CASKADSNTEAFF,TGTGCCAGCAAGGCGGATTCGAACACTGAAGCTTTCTTT